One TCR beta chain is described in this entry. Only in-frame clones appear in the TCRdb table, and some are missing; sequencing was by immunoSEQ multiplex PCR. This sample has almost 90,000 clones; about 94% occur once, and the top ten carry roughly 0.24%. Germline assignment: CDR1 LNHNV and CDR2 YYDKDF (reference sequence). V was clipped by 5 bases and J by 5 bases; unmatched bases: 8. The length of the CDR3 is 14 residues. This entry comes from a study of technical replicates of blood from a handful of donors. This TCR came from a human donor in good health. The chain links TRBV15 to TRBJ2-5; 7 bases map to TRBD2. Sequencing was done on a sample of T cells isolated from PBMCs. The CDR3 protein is CATSGQQGGETQYF. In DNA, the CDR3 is TGTGCCACCAGCGGTCAGCAGGGAGGGGAGACCCAGTACTTC.